The T cell receptor beta chain under discussion was sequenced for a study of Ad26.COV2.S vaccination and SARS-CoV-2 variants (dated by TCRdb to the early 2020s). Regarding the study in general: Donors in the vaccine arm were drawn from COV1001, a multicentre, randomized, double-blind, placebo-controlled phase I-IIa trial testing Ad26.COV2.S in healthy adults. Dosing of Ad26.COV2.S was intramuscular, at either 5x10^10 or 1x10^11 viral particles, delivered as one shot or as two shots spaced 56 days apart. Sequencing of the TCRbeta repertoire served to evaluate the specificity and breadth of SARS-CoV-2-reactive T cell receptors following Ad26.COV2.S vaccination. A total of roughly 30 samples were included in the TCR-sequenced set, comprising some 20 Ad26.COV2.S vaccine recipients, 5 placebo recipients and 8 SARS-CoV-2 convalescent individuals. Trial participants were randomized into five groups of five, in which low-dose or high-dose Ad26.COV2.S was given once or twice, or placebo was given on both occasions. Blinding of investigators to trial group allocation was maintained during experiments and outcome assessment. Paper-wide results and their limitations: Non-spike TCR breadth was comparable between vaccine and placebo recipients, consistent with the vaccine containing only spike. Compared with placebo recipients, Ad26.COV2.S recipients showed higher spike-specific TCR breadth (P = 0.0014). Substantial breadth of spike-specific CD8+ and CD4+ T cell responses was reported after vaccination. The study lacked the statistical power to compare responses across vaccine doses or regimens. The authors noted that total T cell responses may have been underestimated by the TCR breadth and depth analyses.

Regarding this clone: This clone's antigen is unknown. No base-level quality is on record; no much larger clone is a single base apart.

In light of the paper, this sample's treatment or condition label describes: roughly 18 received Ad26.COV2.S at low or high dose, single or two shots; 5 received placebo; per-sample allocation not given. Repertoires of vaccine and placebo recipients were sequenced from samples collected on day 63 after the first injection. In Cohort 1b, around 25 adults aged 18-55 years were enrolled at a single site in Boston, USA, between 29 July and 7 August 2020. Ad26.COV2.S consisted of a replication-incompetent adenovirus type 26 vector by which a prefusion-stabilized SARS-CoV-2 spike protein from the original Wuhan strain was expressed. The immunoSEQ Assay was the method used to sequence TCRbeta CDR3 regions. After extraction, genomic DNA underwent amplification by bias-controlled multiplex PCR, followed by high-throughput sequencing. Under the source paper's analysis protocol: To quantify the absolute abundance of every unique TCRbeta CDR3 region, sequences were collapsed and filtered. T cell fraction was estimated by normalizing TCRbeta template counts to usable DNA, which was measured by amplifying reference genes present in all nucleated cells. Repertoire TCRs were annotated as SARS-CoV-2-specific by exact matching of V gene, CDR3 amino acid sequence and J gene to a known reactive TCR set. The reference SARS-CoV-2 TCR set was derived from MIRA and filtered for enrichment in COVID-19-positive ImmuneCODE repertoires, a step that removed public or cross-reactive TCRs. Drawing on the MIRA antigens, annotated TCRs were analysed further at the level of specific ORF or position within ORF. Breadth was defined as annotated unique rearrangements over total unique productive rearrangements; depth was the summed frequency of those rearrangements. Group comparisons of TCR breadth used two-sided Wilcoxon rank-sum tests. This immuneACCESS table, as held by TCRdb, lists in-frame sequences with V and J called but not all clones. Of the missing ones, under half trace to an unresolved V gene in checked studies; the others have no known cause. V and J calls and clone size come straight from that table; D and trimming were deduced from the DNA. Across this sample there are 250,000 to 300,000 clones, with more than 75% seen only once. The ten largest clones add up to under 4% of the sample.

Per the germline V gene, MDHEN is the CDR1 and SYDVKM is the CDR2. V was cut back by 5 bases and J by 1 base, leaving a gap of 5 bases between them. The CDR3 sequence holds 12 residues, the cysteine and phenylalanine included. Kept here is only the CDR3 DNA, which spans 36 bases and is read in frame from base 1. The rearrangement combines TRBV28 with TRBJ1-1, with no confident D gene call. The sequenced sample was peripheral blood, obtained in a trial of Ad26.COV2.S vaccine versus placebo. This sequence originates from a person between 18 and 65 years old who received the Ad26.COV2.S COVID-19 vaccine or a placebo. The CDR3 has the sequence CASSPSNTEAFF. The DNA is as follows: TGTGCCAGCAGTCCGTCGAACACTGAAGCTTTCTTT.